These 12 T cell receptor beta chains were all obtained from the same sample, sequenced in a study of shared clonotypes between healthy human individuals. TCRdb keeps only in-frame clones here, not all; method: immunoSEQ multiplex PCR. This sample has approximately 1.5 million clones, with 95% to 99% found just once. The specimen sequenced was naive CD4+ T cells sorted from blood. The subset denotes: CD45RA+ positively selected. These receptors were obtained from a man aged 30-40 years in good health.

The J gene is TRBJ2-5, the V gene TRBV28; 7 nucleotides line up with TRBD1. The CDR3 is made up of 15 amino acids. The ends lost 5 bases at V and 8 bases at J; junction bases unmatched: 14. The germline CDR1 and CDR2 sequences are MDHEN and SYDVKM. The CDR3 sequence is CASSPTGALYPTQYF. The CDR3, as DNA: TGTGCCAGCAGTCCCACAGGGGCCCTTTATCCAACCCAGTACTTC.

The chain couples TRBV5-1 to TRBJ2-7; D is perhaps TRBD1 or TRBD2 (6 bases each). CDR1 and CDR2 (germline): SGHRS, YFSETQ. CDR3 length: 15 amino acids. Trimming took 4 bases from V and 0 from J, leaving 14 bases between them. CDR3 in amino acids: CASSPGASVSYEQYF. Here the CDR3 DNA reads TGCGCCAGCAGCCCGGGGGCTAGCGTCTCCTACGAGCAGTACTTC.

This chain connects TRBV7-9 to TRBJ1-2, with D unclear. The CDR3 runs 15 residues. Germline assignment: CDR1 SEHNR and CDR2 FQNEAQ (reference sequence). The V end lost 1 base, the J end lost 4 bases, and 13 bases lay between the germline ends. CDR3 bases: TGTGCCAGCAGCTTAGTGGCGGCGGGCACCTATGGCTACACCTTC. Amino acid sequence: CASSLVAAGTYGYTF.

V gene TRBV11-2 combines with J gene TRBJ2-1; D remains unclear. Germline loops: CDR1 SGHAT, CDR2 FQNNGV. The CDR3 has 16 residues. Trimming removed 4 bases from V and 7 bases from J, with 20 bases in between. The CDR3 coding sequence is TGTGCCAGCAGCTCTTTTCCAGGTACGTCGAGGAATGAGCAGTTCTTC. Translation gives CASSSFPGTSRNEQFF.

The J gene is TRBJ2-1, the V gene TRBV18; no reliable D call. This CDR3 is built from 15 residues. In germline, CDR1 is KGHSH, CDR2 LQKENI. With 0 bases removed from V and 0 bases from J, the gap between germline ends came to 6 bases. This CDR3 reads CASSPPFSSYNEQFF. CDR3 bases: TGTGCCAGCTCACCACCGTTTTCCTCCTACAATGAGCAGTTCTTC.

This clone has only a few counts. The sample contains more than one DNA sequence encoding this CDR3. The chain has TRBV7-9 and TRBJ2-2, with D perhaps TRBD1 (5 bases). With 1 base removed from V and 3 bases from J, the gap between germline ends came to 6 bases. The CDR3 length is 14 residues. The V gene's germline CDR1 is SEHNR and CDR2 FQNEAQ (reference sequence). The DNA of the CDR3 is TGTGCCAGCAGCTTAGGACAGTACACCGGGGAGCTGTTTTTT. As protein: CASSLGQYTGELFF.

This chain's CDR3 is CASSGLGPIPGLNTGELFF. The CDR3 DNA reads as TGTGCCAGCAGCGGCCTAGGACCAATTCCGGGACTAAATACCGGGGAGCTGTTTTTT. The rearrangement joins TRBV9 to TRBJ2-2, with 7 bases identical to TRBD2. The CDR3 is 19 amino acids. Unmatched junction bases numbered 19, after V lost 3 bases and J lost 5 bases. Germline values: CDR1 SGDLS, CDR2 YYNGEE.

The count of this clone is one. This chain connects TRBV5-6 to TRBJ1-2, with a weak D call TRBD1 (6 bases). The V end lost 0 bases, the J end lost 3 bases, and 9 bases lay between the germline ends. The germline V gene encodes CDR1 SGHDT and CDR2 YYEEEE. CDR3 length equals 14 residues. The CDR3 DNA sequence: TGTGCCAGCAGCTTGGACAGGGCCTACTATGGCTACACCTTC. It translates to CASSLDRAYYGYTF.

This chain uses TRBV5-8 with TRBJ2-6; D unclear. From germline, CDR1 is SGHTS and CDR2 YDEGEE. CDR3 length equals 13 residues. V lost 6 bases and J lost 0, with 4 bases in between. The CDR3, as DNA: TGTGCCAGCATAGCCTCTGGGGCCAACGTCCTGACTTTC. It yields the protein CASIASGANVLTF.

The chain recombines TRBV6-1 with TRBJ1-5; D might be TRBD1 (6 bases). The V and J ends lost 4 bases and 3 bases respectively, with 10 bases between them. This CDR3 contains 14 residues. The V gene's germline CDR1 is MNHNS and CDR2 SASEGT. The CDR3 DNA reads TGTGCCAGCAGTGGACAGGTTACCAATCAGCCCCAGCATTTT. It yields the protein CASSGQVTNQPQHF.

V and J are TRBV19 and TRBJ2-7; TRBD1 matches 7 bases. This CDR3 has 14 amino acids. The J segment lost 0 bases and the V segment lost 6 bases, leaving 5 bases of the junction unmatched. The germline V gene has CDR1 LNHDA and CDR2 SQIVND (reference sequence). Here the CDR3 DNA reads TGTGCCAGTAGCCGGGGACAGATCTCCTACGAGCAGTACTTC. It is translated as CASSRGQISYEQYF.

This chain uses TRBV13 with TRBJ2-4; TRBD2 agrees at 10 bases. J gave up 8 bases and V 3 bases, and 31 bases lay outside the gene matches. Germline V gene lookup returns CDR1 PRHDT and CDR2 FYEKMQ (reference sequence). The CDR3 spans 23 residues. CDR3 DNA sequence: TGTGCCAGCAGCTTTCGGCTAGCGGGAGCCCGGGATCCCGAGCGAAAGCCTTTCGACATTCAGTACTTC. As protein: CASSFRLAGARDPERKPFDIQYF.